This is a list of T cell receptor beta chains from one sample in a study of identifying expanded T cells in peripheral blood. Profiled with immunoSEQ multiplex PCR; TCRdb holds only in-frame clones, not every one. The sample holds around 90,000 clones; approximately 89% are singletons and the top ten take under 4.5%. The specimen was blood. The receptors were gathered from a person aged 18 to 70 in good health. The conserved cysteine and the conserved F or W are not part of the CDR3 here. Each record gives: clone size, D gene, V gene, J gene, CDR3 protein. The D gene is left open where the match is weak. Some rows have no size entry. The others give once, few or many, or a class for an expanded clone.

.	TRBD1	TRBV7-8	TRBJ1-2	ASSYGTGGAEGYT
.	.	TRBV25-1	TRBJ2-4	ASTRDPGGYIQY
.	TRBD1	TRBV28	TRBJ1-5	ASRGGQGLFSNQPQH
.	.	TRBV27	TRBJ1-1	ASSSSGTANTEAF
.	.	TRBV7-3	TRBJ2-3	ASSLTFMGGSNVFTQY
.	TRBD1	TRBV6-1	TRBJ2-7	ASSRTGLYEQY
once	TRBD1	TRBV6-1	TRBJ2-7	ASSVGTGVHEQY
.	.	TRBV29-1	TRBJ1-2	SARAGFQGSQYGYT
.	.	TRBV5-4	TRBJ2-7	ASSARGSSYEQY
.	.	TRBV4-2	TRBJ1-2	ASSSQAIYYGYT
.	.	TRBV6-5	TRBJ1-1	ASSLSLNTEAF
.	.	TRBV5-4	TRBJ1-1	ASSLDPEAEAF
.	.	TRBV4-1	TRBJ1-5	ASSQDGSGAGKQPQH
.	TRBD1	TRBV27	TRBJ2-7	ASRTTGSEQY
.	TRBD1	TRBV7-2	TRBJ1-2	ASSARTGGAYGYT
.	TRBD2	TRBV19	TRBJ2-3	ASTPGGEGTDTQY
.	.	TRBV6-1	TRBJ1-3	ASSEVPISGNTIY
once	TRBD1	TRBV5-5	TRBJ2-7	ASSPWTGDYEQY
.	.	TRBV7-3	TRBJ2-7	ASSRGQPGAYEQY
.	TRBD2	TRBV15	TRBJ2-7	ATSRDSLAGTHEQY
.	TRBD1	TRBV30	TRBJ2-7	ACSGGQGLNEQY
.	.	TRBV7-9	TRBJ1-4	ASSSYGTEKLF
.	.	TRBV7-3	TRBJ1-1	ASSSDRFTEAF
.	.	TRBV15	TRBJ1-4	ATSRDSLGGEKLF
.	TRBD1	TRBV19	TRBJ2-3	ASSAQGATDTQY
.	TRBD2	TRBV5-1	TRBJ2-7	ASSLQAGDSSYEQY
few	.	TRBV20-1	TRBJ2-3	SARESDTQY
.	.	TRBV18	TRBJ2-3	ASSPLKRVSTDTQY
.	TRBD2	TRBV6-5	TRBJ2-5	ASSYGLALYQETQY
.	.	TRBV5-1	TRBJ2-7	ASSLVGTGVVEQY
.	.	TRBV19	TRBJ2-7	ASSIDSRGDLEQY
once	TRBD2	TRBV5-4	TRBJ2-2	ASSSSGRGTGELF
.	TRBD1	TRBV6-1	TRBJ1-1	ASSLRGEGTEAF
few	.	TRBV15	TRBJ1-4	ATSRDHKTNEKLF
.	.	TRBV7-6	TRBJ2-1	ASSPRLANEQF
.	.	TRBV4-1	TRBJ1-1	ASSLIGTNTEAF
.	TRBD1	TRBV28	TRBJ2-5	ASSGQGESETQY
.	.	TRBV28	TRBJ2-3	ASSLYSLGGVTDTQY
.	.	TRBV7-6	TRBJ2-1	ASSLEAGYINEQF
.	.	TRBV9	TRBJ1-3	ASSVESQGGNTIY
.	TRBD1	TRBV4-1	TRBJ1-5	ASSQERGRGKPQH
.	.	TRBV28	TRBJ1-1	ASSLGSAANTEAF
.	TRBD1	TRBV2	TRBJ2-7	ASSEGTGVYEQY
.	.	TRBV2	TRBJ1-1	ASRAGTGNREAF
.	TRBD2	TRBV2	TRBJ2-1	ASANSGKYYNEQF
.	.	TRBV9	TRBJ2-7	ASSGVGVQPEQY
.	.	TRBV15	TRBJ2-4	ATSRFSGAKNIQY
.	TRBD1	TRBV10-3	TRBJ2-1	AITRTGTYNEQF
.	TRBD2	TRBV11-1	TRBJ2-3	ASSQRGGSSTDTQY
few	.	TRBV5-1	TRBJ1-6	ASSLASTGALNSPLH
.	TRBD1	TRBV7-3	TRBJ2-3	ASSLPGQPDTQY
once	.	TRBV6-5	TRBJ2-3	ASSEGHVTDTQY